A selection of T cell receptor beta chains follows, all from one sample in a study of cytomegalovirus exposure and HLA in healthy donors. Only in-frame clones appear in the TCRdb table, and some are missing; sequencing was by immunoSEQ multiplex PCR. The data contain 150,000 to 200,000 clones, around 80% of them singletons. Sequenced input: PBMCs. The receptors were sampled from a male donor in good health and CMV-seronegative. The CDR3 runs from the conserved cysteine through the conserved F or W. The order of the fields is CDR3 DNA, CDR3 protein, D gene, V gene, clone size, J gene. The D gene is left open where the match is weak. Only part of the rows carry a size: once, few, many, or a class if the clone is expanded.

CDR3 DNA: TGTGCCAGCAGTTTAAGACAGGGGAACACTGAAGCTTTCTTT
CDR3 protein: CASSLRQGNTEAFF
D gene: TRBD1
V gene: TRBV27
clone size: .
J gene: TRBJ1-1

CDR3 DNA: TGTGCCAGCGAAACAGGGCGGTACGAGCAGTACTTC
CDR3 protein: CASETGRYEQYF
D gene: .
V gene: TRBV2
clone size: .
J gene: TRBJ2-7

CDR3 DNA: TGTGCCAGCAGTCCCCGAGGGGGCCGGGCTGAAGCTTTCTTT
CDR3 protein: CASSPRGGRAEAFF
D gene: TRBD1
V gene: TRBV6-5
clone size: .
J gene: TRBJ1-1

CDR3 DNA: TGTGCCAGCAGCCCAGGACAGGGGAGCAATCAGCCCCAGCATTTT
CDR3 protein: CASSPGQGSNQPQHF
D gene: TRBD1
V gene: TRBV7-9
clone size: .
J gene: TRBJ1-5

CDR3 DNA: TGTGCCTCCTCCAGGACGACTACGCGTACCGAGCAGTACTTC
CDR3 protein: CASSRTTTRTEQYF
D gene: .
V gene: TRBV19
clone size: .
J gene: TRBJ2-7

CDR3 DNA: TGTGCCAGCAGTGAAGGGCAGGGGGCGCGAGAGACCCAGTACTTC
CDR3 protein: CASSEGQGARETQYF
D gene: TRBD1
V gene: TRBV25-1
clone size: .
J gene: TRBJ2-5

CDR3 DNA: TGTGCCAGCTCACCCGGGACTAGCGGGGCTTACGAGCAGTACTTC
CDR3 protein: CASSPGTSGAYEQYF
D gene: TRBD2
V gene: TRBV18
clone size: .
J gene: TRBJ2-7

CDR3 DNA: TGTGCCAGTAGTCCACAGGGTACCGAGCAGTACTTC
CDR3 protein: CASSPQGTEQYF
D gene: .
V gene: TRBV19
clone size: .
J gene: TRBJ2-7

CDR3 DNA: TGTGCCAGCAGGGGAGGGTCAGGGGAGACCCAGTACTTC
CDR3 protein: CASRGGSGETQYF
D gene: TRBD2
V gene: TRBV2
clone size: .
J gene: TRBJ2-5

CDR3 DNA: TGTGCCAGCAGCTTCACAGAAAAACTGTTTTTT
CDR3 protein: CASSFTEKLFF
D gene: .
V gene: TRBV7-8
clone size: .
J gene: TRBJ1-4

CDR3 DNA: TGTGCCAGCAGCCTAGACGTAGGGGGGACAGGGAGACACGAGCAGTACTTC
CDR3 protein: CASSLDVGGTGRHEQYF
D gene: TRBD1
V gene: TRBV7-2
clone size: .
J gene: TRBJ2-7

CDR3 DNA: TGTGCCAGCAACTCCGGGACTAGCGGGAGGGTTGAGCAGTTCTTC
CDR3 protein: CASNSGTSGRVEQFF
D gene: TRBD2
V gene: TRBV5-4
clone size: .
J gene: TRBJ2-1

CDR3 DNA: TGTGCCAGCAGCTTGGGGGGCCTTACACGTCCCGGGGCCAACGTCCTGACTTTC
CDR3 protein: CASSLGGLTRPGANVLTF
D gene: .
V gene: TRBV5-4
clone size: once
J gene: TRBJ2-6

CDR3 DNA: TGCGCCAGCAGCTTGGCGGCGGAAACAGATACGCAGTATTTT
CDR3 protein: CASSLAAETDTQYF
D gene: .
V gene: TRBV5-1
clone size: few
J gene: TRBJ2-3

CDR3 DNA: TGTGCCAGCAGCCCCTCAGGGTTGACAGGCCAAGGGGGTAACTATGGCTACACCTTC
CDR3 protein: CASSPSGLTGQGGNYGYTF
D gene: .
V gene: TRBV6-4
clone size: .
J gene: TRBJ1-2

CDR3 DNA: TGTGCCAGCAGCTTATCCGCAACTAGCCGGAACACATACTTC
CDR3 protein: CASSLSATSRNTYF
D gene: .
V gene: TRBV11-1
clone size: .
J gene: TRBJ2-7

CDR3 DNA: TGTGCCAGCAGCCCTTCCTGGGGGGAGGGCAATCAGCCCCAGCATTTT
CDR3 protein: CASSPSWGEGNQPQHF
D gene: .
V gene: TRBV7-2
clone size: few
J gene: TRBJ1-5

CDR3 DNA: TGTGCCAGCAGTTACCCCTGGACTAGCGGGACAGATACGCAGTATTTT
CDR3 protein: CASSYPWTSGTDTQYF
D gene: TRBD2
V gene: TRBV6-8
clone size: .
J gene: TRBJ2-3

CDR3 DNA: TGTGCCAGCAGCTTTTACAATCAGCCCCAGCATTTT
CDR3 protein: CASSFYNQPQHF
D gene: .
V gene: TRBV7-2
clone size: .
J gene: TRBJ1-5

CDR3 DNA: TGTGCCACCATACGGTACAATGAGCAGTTCTTC
CDR3 protein: CATIRYNEQFF
D gene: .
V gene: TRBV28
clone size: .
J gene: TRBJ2-1

CDR3 DNA: TGTGCCATCAGTAGAGGGGAGGAAGTAAGCATTCAGTACTTC
CDR3 protein: CAISRGEEVSIQYF
D gene: .
V gene: TRBV10-3
clone size: once
J gene: TRBJ2-4

CDR3 DNA: TGCGCCAGCAGCTTGGGGACAGGCAATGAAAAACTGTTTTTT
CDR3 protein: CASSLGTGNEKLFF
D gene: TRBD1
V gene: TRBV5-1
clone size: .
J gene: TRBJ1-4

CDR3 DNA: TGTGCCAGCAGCTTTCGAGCAGATACGCAGTATTTT
CDR3 protein: CASSFRADTQYF
D gene: .
V gene: TRBV7-3
clone size: .
J gene: TRBJ2-3

CDR3 DNA: TGCGCCAGCAGCTCAGGGACAGGGACAAACGAGCAGTACTTC
CDR3 protein: CASSSGTGTNEQYF
D gene: TRBD1
V gene: TRBV5-1
clone size: .
J gene: TRBJ2-7

CDR3 DNA: TGTGCCAGCCATAAGGGACAGGGGGCCCGGGAGCAGTACTTC
CDR3 protein: CASHKGQGAREQYF
D gene: TRBD1
V gene: TRBV2
clone size: .
J gene: TRBJ2-7

CDR3 DNA: TGTGCCAGCAGCTCGACAGGGTCAGGCTATGGCTACACCTTC
CDR3 protein: CASSSTGSGYGYTF
D gene: TRBD1
V gene: TRBV5-5
clone size: few
J gene: TRBJ1-2

CDR3 DNA: TGTGCCAGCATTTTGTCCAGGGTTAATGAAAAACTGTTTTTT
CDR3 protein: CASILSRVNEKLFF
D gene: .
V gene: TRBV2
clone size: .
J gene: TRBJ1-4

CDR3 DNA: TGTGCCAGCAGCTTTGGCCTCACGAACACCGGGGAGCTGTTTTTT
CDR3 protein: CASSFGLTNTGELFF
D gene: .
V gene: TRBV5-6
clone size: .
J gene: TRBJ2-2

CDR3 DNA: TGTGCCTGGAGTCTACCTTCCTGGGGCCAGCCCCAGCATTTT
CDR3 protein: CAWSLPSWGQPQHF
D gene: .
V gene: TRBV30
clone size: .
J gene: TRBJ1-5

CDR3 DNA: TGTGCCAGCAGCCTGACATATGGCTACACCTTC
CDR3 protein: CASSLTYGYTF
D gene: .
V gene: TRBV7-9
clone size: .
J gene: TRBJ1-2

CDR3 DNA: TGTGCCAGCAGGTGGACAGGGGATCGGTCACCCCTCCACTTT
CDR3 protein: CASRWTGDRSPLHF
D gene: TRBD1
V gene: TRBV13
clone size: .
J gene: TRBJ1-6

CDR3 DNA: TGCGCCAGCAATGGCCAGGGGGTATCAGATACGCAGTATTTT
CDR3 protein: CASNGQGVSDTQYF
D gene: TRBD1
V gene: TRBV5-1
clone size: few
J gene: TRBJ2-3

CDR3 DNA: TGTGCCAGCAGTTATACTACAGCGGTGAACACTGAAGCTTTCTTT
CDR3 protein: CASSYTTAVNTEAFF
D gene: .
V gene: TRBV6-6
clone size: .
J gene: TRBJ1-1

CDR3 DNA: TGTGCCAGCAGCCGGGGGGGACAGGGTAATTCACCCCTCCACTTT
CDR3 protein: CASSRGGQGNSPLHF
D gene: TRBD1
V gene: TRBV11-2
clone size: once
J gene: TRBJ1-6

CDR3 DNA: TGTGCCAGTAGCCTACAGGGGGGTATCAATCAGCCCCAGCATTTT
CDR3 protein: CASSLQGGINQPQHF
D gene: TRBD1
V gene: TRBV19
clone size: .
J gene: TRBJ1-5

CDR3 DNA: TGTGCCAGCAGTGCGGGACAGGGAAGGACCGGGGAGCTGTTTTTT
CDR3 protein: CASSAGQGRTGELFF
D gene: TRBD1
V gene: TRBV2
clone size: once
J gene: TRBJ2-2

CDR3 DNA: TGTGCCAGCAGGGCAAGGGGAAATGAAAAACTGTTTTTT
CDR3 protein: CASRARGNEKLFF
D gene: .
V gene: TRBV2
clone size: .
J gene: TRBJ1-4

CDR3 DNA: TGTGCCAGCAGCTTCCTACCATTATCGAATGAGCAGTTCTTC
CDR3 protein: CASSFLPLSNEQFF
D gene: .
V gene: TRBV6-1
clone size: .
J gene: TRBJ2-1

CDR3 DNA: TGTGCCAGCAGCCAAGTGAGGTGGCCGCTTAGCAATCAGCCCCAGCATTTT
CDR3 protein: CASSQVRWPLSNQPQHF
D gene: .
V gene: TRBV28
clone size: .
J gene: TRBJ1-5

CDR3 DNA: TGTGCCAGCAGCTCTCAGGGGGCACGCACTGAAGCTTTCTTT
CDR3 protein: CASSSQGARTEAFF
D gene: .
V gene: TRBV21-1
clone size: .
J gene: TRBJ1-1

CDR3 DNA: TGTGCCAGCAGCCAGGGGACAGACTCTGGAAACACCATATATTTT
CDR3 protein: CASSQGTDSGNTIYF
D gene: TRBD1
V gene: TRBV5-4
clone size: .
J gene: TRBJ1-3

CDR3 DNA: TGTGCCAGCAGCCCACCGGGACTAGCGTACCAAGAGACCCAGTACTTC
CDR3 protein: CASSPPGLAYQETQYF
D gene: TRBD2
V gene: TRBV7-2
clone size: .
J gene: TRBJ2-5

CDR3 DNA: TGCAGCGTTGCCCTACAGGACCCGAACACTGAAGCTTTCTTT
CDR3 protein: CSVALQDPNTEAFF
D gene: .
V gene: TRBV29-1
clone size: .
J gene: TRBJ1-1

CDR3 DNA: TGTGCCAGCAGTGGACAGGGGAGAACTGAAGCTTTCTTT
CDR3 protein: CASSGQGRTEAFF
D gene: TRBD1
V gene: TRBV2
clone size: .
J gene: TRBJ1-1

CDR3 DNA: TGTGCCATCAGTGAGTCTGGACAGTTCGATGGCTACACCTTC
CDR3 protein: CAISESGQFDGYTF
D gene: .
V gene: TRBV10-3
clone size: .
J gene: TRBJ1-2

CDR3 DNA: TGTGCCAGCAGGACTGGGGGGGCCGGGTGGACCTTC
CDR3 protein: CASRTGGAGWTF
D gene: .
V gene: TRBV6-5
clone size: .
J gene: TRBJ2-7

CDR3 DNA: TGCGCCAGCAGCCAAGATCAGAAGGGGATCACGCACTTC
CDR3 protein: CASSQDQKGITHF
D gene: .
V gene: TRBV4-1
clone size: .
J gene: TRBJ2-4

CDR3 DNA: TGCGCCAACAAGACAGGCCCCAAAAATGAGCAGTTCTTC
CDR3 protein: CANKTGPKNEQFF
D gene: .
V gene: TRBV5-1
clone size: .
J gene: TRBJ2-1

CDR3 DNA: TGTGCCAGCAGGGGACAGGGGGCGAGGTCAAAACTGTTTTTT
CDR3 protein: CASRGQGARSKLFF
D gene: TRBD1
V gene: TRBV6-5
clone size: once
J gene: TRBJ1-4

CDR3 DNA: TGCGCCAGCAGCGTGGGACTAGGTTTTTCTAACGAGCAGTACTTC
CDR3 protein: CASSVGLGFSNEQYF
D gene: TRBD2
V gene: TRBV4-1
clone size: .
J gene: TRBJ2-7

CDR3 DNA: TGCACCAGTCTATTCGGCGGGGGGCCTGGCGAGCAGTACTTC
CDR3 protein: CTSLFGGGPGEQYF
D gene: TRBD2
V gene: TRBV10-2
clone size: .
J gene: TRBJ2-7

CDR3 DNA: TGTGCCAGCAGCAGGGACTTCCAAGAGACCCAGTACTTC
CDR3 protein: CASSRDFQETQYF
D gene: .
V gene: TRBV7-7
clone size: .
J gene: TRBJ2-5

CDR3 DNA: TGTGCCAGCAGTAGTCCGGGACAGGGGGCCCCCGAGCAGTACTTC
CDR3 protein: CASSSPGQGAPEQYF
D gene: TRBD1
V gene: TRBV28
clone size: once
J gene: TRBJ2-7

CDR3 DNA: TGTGCCAGTAGTATACAGGAAAGCGGAGAGACCCAGTACTTC
CDR3 protein: CASSIQESGETQYF
D gene: .
V gene: TRBV19
clone size: .
J gene: TRBJ2-5

CDR3 DNA: TGTGCCAGCAGCCCGAGCAATCGATACAGGGCCAGCAATCAGCCCCAGCATTTT
CDR3 protein: CASSPSNRYRASNQPQHF
D gene: .
V gene: TRBV5-5
clone size: .
J gene: TRBJ1-5